This entry describes one T cell receptor (beta chain). The antigen remains undetermined. Before sequencing took place, the ViraFEST assay used viral peptide pools to expand antigen-specific CD4+ T cells. An approximately 10-day culture period preceded the isolation of CD4+ T cells. Sometime from March through December 2020, the person acquired a SARS-CoV-2 infection that PCR confirmed. With 8.5 to 10 ug/ml peptides and around 10 IU/ml IL-2, over 1.5 million PBMC per well were cultured. The data originate from a study of vaccination effects on CD4 cells after COVID-19. For the study at large: Vaccination followed sampling of two convalescent patients by 16 days and one week respectively.

The V end was cut by 5 bases, the J end by 9 bases, with 10 bases between. Germline CDR1 and CDR2: SGHVS and FQNEAQ. The CDR3 consists of 12 residues. Only in-frame clones appear in the TCRdb table, and some are missing; sequencing was by immunoSEQ multiplex PCR. The sample shows around 53,000 clones, around 76% of them seen only once. The sample here was CD4+ T cells from PBMCs cultured with HIV peptides, taken before COVID-19 vaccination. The subset here: HIV-1 Nef peptide pool negative control/reference culture. V usage is TRBV7-8 and J usage is TRBJ1-4; D perhaps matches TRBD1 (5 bases). The receptor comes from a human donor who had a prior SARS-CoV-2 infection. Here the CDR3 reads CASSRDGQKLFF. The CDR3 DNA sequence: TGTGCCAGCAGCCGGGACGGCCAAAAACTGTTTTTT.